A selection of T cell receptor beta chains follows, all from one sample in a study of T cells in Graves' hyperthyroidism and ophthalmopathy. TCRdb redid the calling of the multiplex PCR reads with MiXCR, one entry per CDR3 protein. Among roughly 560,000 distinct CDR3 sequences listed, about 15% were seen once. The sequencing sample was made of blood. The receptor source for this set is a middle-aged woman with Graves' ophthalmopathy. Each CDR3 is given with its conserved first and last residue. The D gene is left open where the match is weak. Not every row has a clone size; where given, it reads once, few, many or a size class.

d_call,cdr3_length,clone_size,v_call,j_call,cdr3_aa,cdr3_nt
TRBD1,13,NA,TRBV29-1,TRBJ1-1,CSYRDSMNTEAFF,TGCAGCTACCGGGACAGCATGAACACTGAAGCTTTCTTT
TRBD2,15,NA,TRBV27,TRBJ2-1,CASSYSGLYYNEQFF,TGTGCCAGCAGTTACTCGGGACTATACTACAATGAGCAGTTCTTC
NA,13,NA,TRBV27,TRBJ2-7,CASTPMGAYEQYF,TGTGCCAGCACCCCCATGGGGGCCTACGAGCAGTACTTC
NA,12,NA,TRBV19,TRBJ2-1,CASSIQYNEQFF,TGTGCCAGTAGTATCCAATACAATGAGCAGTTCTTC
NA,13,many,TRBV28,TRBJ2-5,CASKDTLRETQYF,TGTGCCAGCAAGGACACCCTGAGGGAGACCCAGTACTTC
TRBD1,15,many,TRBV12-3/TRBV12-4,TRBJ2-7,CASRGTGVGHYEQYF,TGTGCCAGCAGGGGGACAGGGGTTGGGCACTACGAGCAGTACTTC
NA,15,many,TRBV19,TRBJ2-3,CASSIQRDSTDTQYF,TGTGCCAGTAGTATACAAAGGGATTCCACAGATACGCAGTATTTT
TRBD2,15,NA,TRBV15,TRBJ2-2,CATSRGLAGTGELFF,TGTGCCACCAGCAGAGGACTAGCCGGCACCGGGGAGCTGTTTTTT
TRBD2,16,many,TRBV7-8,TRBJ2-7,CASSLVGLAGGHEQYF,TGTGCCAGCAGCTTAGTAGGGCTAGCGGGAGGTCACGAGCAGTACTTC
TRBD1,15,many,TRBV11-2,TRBJ1-1,CASSKRTGLNTEAFF,TGTGCCAGCAGCAAACGGACAGGACTGAACACTGAAGCTTTCTTT
NA,15,many,TRBV20-1,TRBJ1-5,CSARVEWTVGQPQHF,TGCAGTGCTAGAGTCGAGTGGACAGTTGGTCAGCCCCAGCATTTT
NA,13,many,TRBV28,TRBJ2-2,CASSFRKTGELFF,TGTGCCAGCAGTTTTAGGAAGACCGGGGAGCTGTTTTTT
TRBD1,14,many,TRBV6-2/TRBV6-3,TRBJ2-4,CASSTQGGENIQYF,TGTGCCAGCAGTACACAGGGGGGAGAAAACATTCAGTACTTC
NA,15,many,TRBV7-3,TRBJ2-5,CASSLNGGSQETQYF,TGTGCCAGCAGCTTAAATGGGGGCAGCCAAGAGACCCAGTACTTC
TRBD1,17,many,TRBV28,TRBJ2-5,CASSLRAGQGGKETQYF,TGTGCCAGCAGCCTAAGGGCGGGACAGGGGGGAAAGGAGACCCAGTACTTC
TRBD1,16,many,TRBV12-5,TRBJ2-7,CASGFTLGQIGYEQYF,TGTGCTAGTGGTTTCACCCTGGGACAGATCGGCTACGAGCAGTACTTC
NA,18,NA,TRBV6-2/TRBV6-3,TRBJ2-2,CASSYSTLTIKSTGELFF,TGTGCCAGCAGTTACTCGACCCTAACCATTAAATCCACCGGGGAGCTGTTTTTT
NA,16,NA,TRBV5-1,TRBJ2-7,CASSLISRQPNYEQYF,TGCGCCAGCAGCTTGATTTCTAGACAGCCGAACTACGAGCAGTACTTC
TRBD1,16,many,TRBV29-1,TRBJ1-1,CSAGDRGLNPNTEAFF,TGCAGCGCCGGGGACAGGGGGCTTAACCCAAACACTGAAGCTTTCTTT
NA,15,many,TRBV10-3,TRBJ2-2,CAISERGGDTGELFF,TGTGCCATCAGTGAACGAGGGGGGGACACCGGGGAGCTGTTTTTT
NA,11,many,TRBV20-1,TRBJ2-5,CSARDWETQYF,TGCAGTGCTAGAGATTGGGAGACCCAGTACTTC
NA,14,many,TRBV6-2/TRBV6-3,TRBJ2-5,CASRIRARSLTQYF,TGTGCCAGCAGAATCCGGGCCAGAAGTTTGACCCAGTACTTC
NA,13,NA,TRBV2,TRBJ2-7,CASSRQPRDEQYF,TGTGCCAGCAGCAGACAGCCTAGGGACGAGCAGTACTTC
NA,13,NA,TRBV12-3/TRBV12-4,TRBJ1-2,CASSNLDSGGYTF,TGTGCCAGCAGCAATCTGGACAGCGGAGGCTACACCTTC
NA,13,many,TRBV6-1,TRBJ2-7,CASSEGVLYEQYF,TGTGCCAGCAGTGAAGGGGTCCTCTACGAGCAGTACTTC
NA,15,many,TRBV12-5,TRBJ2-7,CASGLVLGATYEQYF,TGTGCTAGTGGTTTGGTACTGGGGGCCACCTACGAGCAGTACTTC
NA,14,few,TRBV7-8,TRBJ2-2,CASSPQPNTGELFF,TGTGCCAGCAGCCCGCAGCCGAACACCGGGGAGCTGTTTTTT
NA,14,many,TRBV29-1,TRBJ2-7,CSVEFPTVPYEQYF,TGCAGCGTTGAATTTCCGACAGTTCCCTACGAGCAGTACTTC
NA,12,many,TRBV10-3,TRBJ1-2,CAIAEGGYGYTF,TGTGCCATCGCCGAGGGAGGCTATGGCTACACCTTC
NA,16,NA,TRBV6-1,TRBJ1-2,CASSEAGRADNYGYTF,TGTGCCAGCAGTGAGGCAGGGCGGGCGGATAACTATGGCTACACCTTC
TRBD1,13,NA,TRBV6-2/TRBV6-3,TRBJ2-2,CASKDRMGGELFF,TGTGCCAGCAAGGACAGGATGGGCGGGGAGCTGTTTTTT
TRBD1,15,once,TRBV24-1,TRBJ2-7,CATSDPTGTDNEQYF,TGTGCCACCAGTGATCCCACCGGGACAGATAACGAGCAGTACTTC
TRBD2,17,many,TRBV12-3/TRBV12-4,TRBJ2-5,CASRDGAGGRLKETQYF,TGTGCCAGCAGGGACGGAGCGGGAGGGCGCTTGAAGGAGACCCAGTACTTC
NA,11,many,TRBV5-6,TRBJ1-1,CASSPDSGAFF,TGTGCCAGCAGCCCGGACAGCGGGGCTTTCTTT
NA,14,medium-sized,TRBV6-5,TRBJ1-5,CASRLGGSNQPQHF,TGTGCCAGCAGGCTGGGCGGTAGCAATCAGCCCCAGCATTTT
NA,15,many,TRBV27,TRBJ2-6,CASSRGTLGANVLTF,TGTGCCAGCAGTCGGGGCACGCTTGGGGCCAACGTCCTGACTTTC
TRBD1,13,NA,TRBV28,TRBJ1-6,CASRGTGDSPLHF,TGTGCCAGCAGGGGGACAGGGGATTCACCCCTCCACTTT
NA,13,many,TRBV20-1,TRBJ2-2,CSARTLHTGELFF,TGCAGTGCTAGAACCCTTCACACCGGGGAGCTGTTTTTT
NA,15,many,TRBV27,TRBJ1-5,CASSLEGHSNQPQHF,TGTGCCAGCAGTTTGGAAGGACATAGCAATCAGCCCCAGCATTTT
TRBD1,13,many,TRBV30,TRBJ2-4,CAWTPTGGDIQYF,TGTGCCTGGACCCCGACAGGGGGCGACATTCAGTACTTC
NA,13,many,TRBV7-9,TRBJ2-1,CASSKSPGGEQFF,TGTGCCAGCAGCAAAAGTCCAGGAGGTGAGCAGTTCTTC
NA,15,once,TRBV11-2,TRBJ2-7,CASSFLVGWTYEQYF,TGTGCCAGCAGCTTCCTCGTGGGGTGGACCTACGAGCAGTACTTC
NA,15,many,TRBV6-5,TRBJ1-5,CASSYGRGGNQPQHF,TGTGCCAGCAGTTACGGCAGGGGTGGTAATCAGCCCCAGCATTTT